In this sample, the clone carrying this TCR beta chain turned up a few times. Antigen unknown. This sample was included in a study of T cell repertoires in cytomegalovirus infection. As for the study in general: Indicated by public TCR beta signatures were CMV infection and matching HLA type. Overall study findings and caveats: Within the response measured ex vivo, HLA-C-restricted CMV-specific TCR beta clonotypes were dominant.

TCRdb independently ran MiXCR on the reads; one entry per CDR3 protein. Among about 250,000 distinct CDR3 sequences listed, about 15% were seen once. Source material: CD8+ T cells from PBMCs. The receptor was derived from a human donor in good health (CMV status not recorded). Some clones in this sample may be carry-over from other donors' samples.

This CDR3 is CASSEGQGYYEQYF. Here the CDR3 DNA reads TGTGCCAGCAGTGAGGGACAGGGATACTACGAGCAGTACTTC. The chain couples TRBV28 to TRBJ2-7; 9 positions agree with TRBD1. The junction had 5 bases not matched to a gene; V was cut back by 5 bases and J by 3 bases. CDR1 and CDR2 from the germline V gene are MDHEN and SYDVKM. This CDR3 has 14 amino acids.